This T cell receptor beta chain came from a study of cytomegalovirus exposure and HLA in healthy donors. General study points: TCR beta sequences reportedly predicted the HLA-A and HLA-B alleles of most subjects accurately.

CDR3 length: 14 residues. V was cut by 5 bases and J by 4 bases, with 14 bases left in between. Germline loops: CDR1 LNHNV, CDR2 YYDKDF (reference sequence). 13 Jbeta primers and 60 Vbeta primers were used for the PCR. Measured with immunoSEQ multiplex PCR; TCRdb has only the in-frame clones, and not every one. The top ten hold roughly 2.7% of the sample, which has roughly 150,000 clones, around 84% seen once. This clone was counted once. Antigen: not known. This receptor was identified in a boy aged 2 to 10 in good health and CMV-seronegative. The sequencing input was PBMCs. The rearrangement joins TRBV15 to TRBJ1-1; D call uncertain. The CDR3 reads CATSGPPGITEAFF. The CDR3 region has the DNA TGTGCCACCAGCGGTCCACCGGGAATCACTGAAGCTTTCTTT. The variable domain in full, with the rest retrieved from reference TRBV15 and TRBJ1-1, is DAMVIQNPRYQVTQFGKPVTLSCSQTLNHNVMYWYQQKSSQAPKLLFHYYDKDFNNEADTPDNFQSRRPNTSFCFLDIRSPGLGDTAMYLCATSGPPGITEAFFGQGTRLTVV.